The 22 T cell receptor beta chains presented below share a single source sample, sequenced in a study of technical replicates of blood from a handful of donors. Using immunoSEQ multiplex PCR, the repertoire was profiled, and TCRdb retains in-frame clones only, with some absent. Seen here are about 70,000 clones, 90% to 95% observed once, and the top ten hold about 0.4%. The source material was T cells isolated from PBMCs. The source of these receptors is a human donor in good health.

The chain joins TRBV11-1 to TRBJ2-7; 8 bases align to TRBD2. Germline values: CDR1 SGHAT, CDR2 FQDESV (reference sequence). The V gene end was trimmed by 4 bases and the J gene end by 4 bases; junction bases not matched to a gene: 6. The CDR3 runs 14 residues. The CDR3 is CASSSAGALYEQYF. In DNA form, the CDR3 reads TGTGCCAGCAGCTCAGCGGGAGCTTTGTACGAGCAGTACTTC.

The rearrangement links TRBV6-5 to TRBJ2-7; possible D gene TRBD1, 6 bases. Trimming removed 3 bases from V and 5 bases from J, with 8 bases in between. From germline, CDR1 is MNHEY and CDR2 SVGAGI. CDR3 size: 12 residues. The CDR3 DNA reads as TGTGCCAGCAGTTATAACAGGGACGAGCAGTACTTC. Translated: CASSYNRDEQYF.

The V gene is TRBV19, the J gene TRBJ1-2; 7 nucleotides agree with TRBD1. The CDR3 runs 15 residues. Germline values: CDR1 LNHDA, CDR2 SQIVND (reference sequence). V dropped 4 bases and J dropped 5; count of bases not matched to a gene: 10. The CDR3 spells CASSTTPGQMYGYTF. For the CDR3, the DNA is TGTGCCAGTAGTACTACTCCGGGACAGATGTATGGCTACACCTTC.

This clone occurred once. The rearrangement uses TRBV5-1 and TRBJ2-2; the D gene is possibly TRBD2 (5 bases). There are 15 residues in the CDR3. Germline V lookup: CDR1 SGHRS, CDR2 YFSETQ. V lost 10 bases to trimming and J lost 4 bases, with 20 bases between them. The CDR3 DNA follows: TGCGCCGGGGAATTGGGCCCAGAGGGCACCGGGGAGCTGTTTTTT. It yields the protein CAGELGPEGTGELFF.

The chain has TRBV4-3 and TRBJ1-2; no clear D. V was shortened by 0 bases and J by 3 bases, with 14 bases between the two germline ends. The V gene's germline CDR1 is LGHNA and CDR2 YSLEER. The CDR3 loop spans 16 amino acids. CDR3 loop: CASSQDREGIDYGYTF. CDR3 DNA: TGCGCCAGCAGCCAAGATAGGGAGGGTATCGACTATGGCTACACCTTC.

DNA for the CDR3: TGTGCCAGCGAACTGACAGGGGGGACCCAGTACTTC. Amino acid sequence: CASELTGGTQYF. The chain combines TRBV5-6 with TRBJ2-5, with 9 bases lining up with TRBD1. Trimming took 7 bases from V and 7 from J; bases not matched to a gene: 5. Germline-derived CDR1 and CDR2 are SGHDT and YYEEEE. The CDR3 is 12 residues long.

The CDR3, as DNA: TGTGCCAGCAGTGAAAGGGCGGGAGGACCCTACAATGAGCAGTTCTTC. It is translated as CASSERAGGPYNEQFF. The chain joins TRBV6-1 to TRBJ2-1; 8 bases align to TRBD2. Germline V gene data show CDR1 as MNHNS and CDR2 as SASEGT. This CDR3 region has 16 residues. The J segment lost 2 bases and the V segment lost 2 bases, leaving 5 bases of the junction unmatched.

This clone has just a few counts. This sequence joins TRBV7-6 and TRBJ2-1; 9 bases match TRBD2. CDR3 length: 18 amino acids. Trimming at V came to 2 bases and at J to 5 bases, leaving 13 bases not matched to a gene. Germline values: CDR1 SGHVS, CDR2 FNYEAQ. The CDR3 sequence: CASSLYGGRVVRDNEQFF. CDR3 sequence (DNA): TGTGCCAGCAGCTTATACGGCGGGAGGGTGGTTCGGGACAATGAGCAGTTCTTC.

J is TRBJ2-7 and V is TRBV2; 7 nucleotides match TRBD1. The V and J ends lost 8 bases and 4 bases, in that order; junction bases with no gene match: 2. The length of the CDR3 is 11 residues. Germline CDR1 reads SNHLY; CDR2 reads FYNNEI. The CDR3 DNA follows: TGTGCCAGCGCAGGGGGATACGAGCAGTACTTC. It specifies CASAGGYEQYF.

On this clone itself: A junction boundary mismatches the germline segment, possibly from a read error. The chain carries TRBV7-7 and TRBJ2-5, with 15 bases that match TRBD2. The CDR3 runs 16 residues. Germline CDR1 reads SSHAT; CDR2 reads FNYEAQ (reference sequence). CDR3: CASSFSGTSGRETQYF. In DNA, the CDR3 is TGTGCTAGCAGCTTCTCCGGGACTAGCGGGAGGGAGACCCAGTACTTC.

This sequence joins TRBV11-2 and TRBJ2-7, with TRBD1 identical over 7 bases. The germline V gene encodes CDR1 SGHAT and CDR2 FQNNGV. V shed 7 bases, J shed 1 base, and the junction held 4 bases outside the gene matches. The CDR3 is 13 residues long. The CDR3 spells CASNPGGSYEQYF. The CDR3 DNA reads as TGTGCCAGCAACCCAGGGGGTTCCTACGAGCAGTACTTC.

The CDR3 region is CASSFMGGRPYGYTF. In DNA, the CDR3 is TGTGCCAGCAGCTTCATGGGGGGGCGCCCCTATGGCTACACCTTC. J is TRBJ1-2 and V is TRBV7-8, with D perhaps TRBD1 (6 bases). This CDR3 spans 15 amino acids. V was shortened by 3 bases and J by 4 bases, with 15 bases between the two germline ends. The germline V gene has CDR1 SGHVS and CDR2 FQNEAQ.

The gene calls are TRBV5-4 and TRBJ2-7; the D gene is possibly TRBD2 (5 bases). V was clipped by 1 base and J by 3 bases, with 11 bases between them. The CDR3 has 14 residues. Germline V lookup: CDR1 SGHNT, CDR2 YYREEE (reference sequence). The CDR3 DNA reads TGTGCCAGCAGCTTGATGGTGGGGAGCTACGAGCAGTACTTC. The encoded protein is CASSLMVGSYEQYF.

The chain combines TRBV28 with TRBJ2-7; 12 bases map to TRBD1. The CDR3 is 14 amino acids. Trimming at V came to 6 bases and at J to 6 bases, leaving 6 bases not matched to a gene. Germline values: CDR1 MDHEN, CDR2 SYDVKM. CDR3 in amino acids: CASRHPGQGAEQYF. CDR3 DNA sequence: TGTGCCAGCAGACATCCGGGACAGGGGGCCGAGCAGTACTTC.

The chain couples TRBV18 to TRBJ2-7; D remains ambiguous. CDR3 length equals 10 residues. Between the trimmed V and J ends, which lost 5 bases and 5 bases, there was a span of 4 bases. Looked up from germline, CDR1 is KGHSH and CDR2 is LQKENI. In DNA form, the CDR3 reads TGTGCCAGCTCAGAGGACGAGCAGTACTTC. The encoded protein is CASSEDEQYF.

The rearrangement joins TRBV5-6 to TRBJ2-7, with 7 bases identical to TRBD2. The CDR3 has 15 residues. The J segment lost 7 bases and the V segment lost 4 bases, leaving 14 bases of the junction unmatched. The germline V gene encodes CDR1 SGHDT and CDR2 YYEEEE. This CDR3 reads CASSATSDSRREQYF. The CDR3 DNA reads TGTGCCAGCAGCGCTACTAGCGACTCCCGGCGTGAGCAGTACTTC. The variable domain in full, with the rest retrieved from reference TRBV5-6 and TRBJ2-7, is DAGVTQSPTHLIKTRGQQVTLRCSPKSGHDTVSWYQQALGQGPQFIFQYYEEEERQRGNFPDRFSGHQFPNYSSELNVNALLLGDSALYLCASSATSDSRREQYFGPGTRLTVT.

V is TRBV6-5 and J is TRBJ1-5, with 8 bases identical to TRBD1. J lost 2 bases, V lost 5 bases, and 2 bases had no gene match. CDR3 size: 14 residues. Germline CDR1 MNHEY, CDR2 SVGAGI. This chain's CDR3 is CASSQQGGNQPQHF. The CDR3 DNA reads TGTGCCAGCAGTCAACAGGGGGGCAATCAGCCCCAGCATTTT.

CDR3 coding DNA: TGTGCCAGCAGCTTGGATTACAGACAGGGCAATGAGCAGTTCTTC. Protein sequence: CASSLDYRQGNEQFF. The rearrangement uses TRBV11-3 and TRBJ2-1, with 7 nucleotides matching TRBD1. Germline CDR1 and CDR2: SGHNT and YENEEA. The CDR3 runs 15 residues. The ends lost 3 bases at V and 6 bases at J; junction bases unmatched: 8.

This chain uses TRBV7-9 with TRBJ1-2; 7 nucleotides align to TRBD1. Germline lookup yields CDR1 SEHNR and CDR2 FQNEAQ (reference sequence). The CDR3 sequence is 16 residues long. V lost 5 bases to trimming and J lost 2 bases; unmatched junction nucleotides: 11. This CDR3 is CASSPDRVRLNYGYTF. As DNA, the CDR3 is TGTGCCAGCAGCCCAGACAGGGTCAGGTTGAACTATGGCTACACCTTC.

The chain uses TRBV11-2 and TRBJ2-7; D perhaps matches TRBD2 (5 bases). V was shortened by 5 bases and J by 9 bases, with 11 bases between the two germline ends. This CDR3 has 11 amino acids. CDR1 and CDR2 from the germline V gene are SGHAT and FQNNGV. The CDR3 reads CASSPGKRQYF. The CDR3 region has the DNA TGTGCCAGCAGCCCGGGGAAACGGCAGTACTTC.

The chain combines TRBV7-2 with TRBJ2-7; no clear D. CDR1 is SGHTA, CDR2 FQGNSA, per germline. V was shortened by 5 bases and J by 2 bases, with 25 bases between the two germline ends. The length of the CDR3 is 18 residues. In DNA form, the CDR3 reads TGTGCCAGCAGCCTGACCGGCCCTTATGCCCACGGAGCCTACGAGCAGTACTTC. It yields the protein CASSLTGPYAHGAYEQYF.

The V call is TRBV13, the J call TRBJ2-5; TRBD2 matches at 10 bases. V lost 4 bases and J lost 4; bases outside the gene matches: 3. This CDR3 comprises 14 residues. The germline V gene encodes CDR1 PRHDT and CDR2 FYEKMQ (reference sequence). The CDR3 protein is CASSSRLAGETQYF. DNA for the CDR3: TGTGCCAGCAGCTCTAGACTAGCGGGAGAGACCCAGTACTTC. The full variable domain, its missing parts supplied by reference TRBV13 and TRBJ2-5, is AAGVIQSPRHLIKEKRETATLKCYPIPRHDTVYWYQQGPGQDPQFLISFYEKMQSDKGSIPDRFSAQQFSDYHSELNMSSLELGDSALYFCASSSRLAGETQYFGPGTRLLVL.